This T cell receptor beta chain emerged from a study of T cells in Graves' hyperthyroidism and ophthalmopathy. The investigators amplified TCR beta CDR3 regions from RNA transcripts. Researchers ran a first-round RT-PCR on the TCR CDR3 using the HTBI primer set. Using its own MiXCR run on the multiplex PCR reads, TCRdb lists one record per CDR3 protein. The sample gives 400,000 to 550,000 distinct CDR3 sequences, approximately 14% of which show up once; about a sixth is in the top ten. This clonotype showed up many times. When ophthalmopathy did not progress within 18 months, Graves' hyperthyroidism was considered stable. The CDR3 runs to 15 residues. Trimming left V 5 bases short and J 3 bases short, with 18 bases between. Germline V gives CDR1 DFQATT, CDR2 SNEGSKA (reference sequence).

The source of this sequence is a woman aged 18 to 35 with Graves' hyperthyroidism. The gene calls are TRBV20-1 and TRBJ2-3; perhaps TRBD2 as D (7 bases). Sequencing was performed on blood. The CDR3 region is CSAGARGGGTDTQYF. The DNA of the CDR3 is TGCAGTGCTGGGGCTAGGGGGGGAGGAACAGATACGCAGTATTTT.